A single sample gave rise to the 21 T cell receptor beta chains below, sequenced in a study of neurological immune-mediated disorders. TCRdb reprocessed the 5' RACE reads via MiXCR and lists one record per CDR3 protein. This table holds just under 40,000 distinct CDR3 sequences, around 7.2% found once. Specimen: CD4+ T cells from blood. Source of these receptors: a man aged 50 or older in good health.

This sequence joins TRBV7-2 and TRBJ2-1; 13 nucleotides match TRBD2. CDR3 length: 20 residues. After removal of 1 base from V and 9 bases from J, the junction contained 18 bases not matched to a gene. Germline lookup yields CDR1 SGHTA and CDR2 FQGNSA. CDR3 DNA: TGTGCCAGCAGCTTAGGAGGCCTGGGACTAGCGGGATCGTCCCAGGGTGAGCAGTTCTTC. Translation gives CASSLGGLGLAGSSQGEQFF.

In its sample, this clonotype was seen many times. The chain joins TRBV7-2 to TRBJ2-5, with 9 bases lining up with TRBD1. The CDR3 has 16 amino acids. V shed 2 bases, J shed 4 bases, and the junction held 8 bases outside the gene matches. CDR1 and CDR2 (germline): SGHTA, FQGNSA. The CDR3 sequence is CASSLRKQGARETQYF. CDR3 DNA: TGTGCCAGCAGCTTACGAAAACAGGGGGCTCGAGAGACCCAGTACTTC.

At least ten counts were recorded for this clonotype. This chain links TRBV20-1 with TRBJ2-7, with 7 bases aligning to TRBD1. This CDR3 region has 15 residues. The V and J ends lost 3 bases and 3 bases, in that order; junction bases with no gene match: 11. Per germline, CDR1 DFQATT and CDR2 SNEGSKA (reference sequence). The CDR3 sequence is CSASYATGLGYEQYF. The CDR3 region has the DNA TGCAGTGCTAGTTATGCGACAGGGTTGGGCTACGAGCAGTACTTC.

This clonotype showed up many times. The V and J genes are TRBV2 and TRBJ2-3; perhaps TRBD2 as D (6 bases). The CDR3 runs 17 residues. CDR1 is SNHLY and CDR2 is FYNNEI in the germline V gene. V gave up 0 bases and J gave up 2 bases, with 15 bases separating them. The DNA of the CDR3 is TGTGCCAGCAGTGAAGCCCGTGGTAGCGGAGCCACAGATACGCAGTATTTT. Encoded protein: CASSEARGSGATDTQYF.

This clonotype was observed many times. DNA of the CDR3: TGTGCCATCACCGGGGCAGGGGCAGGGGGTACCTATGGCTACACCTTC. Translated, it gives CAITGAGAGGTYGYTF. This chain links TRBV10-3 with TRBJ1-2; 7 nucleotides match TRBD1. The ends lost 7 bases at V and 4 bases at J; junction bases unmatched: 15. This CDR3 has 16 residues. The germline CDR1 and CDR2 sequences are ENHRY and SYGVKD.

This clonotype was seen repeatedly, ten times or more. The V call is TRBV5-6, the J call TRBJ2-7; the D gene is possibly TRBD2 (5 bases). This CDR3 has 16 residues. Trimming cost V 4 bases and J 1 base, with 18 bases left between them. Germline CDR1 and CDR2: SGHDT and YYEEEE. The CDR3 loop is CASSVDGETRSYEQYF. For the CDR3, the DNA is TGTGCCAGCAGCGTGGATGGGGAGACTCGGTCCTACGAGCAGTACTTC.

At least ten counts were recorded for this clonotype. The chain links TRBV20-1 to TRBJ2-3; 10 bases match TRBD2. The CDR3 spans 15 residues. J gave up 2 bases and V 5 bases, and 7 bases lay outside the gene matches. Germline CDR1 DFQATT, CDR2 SNEGSKA (reference sequence). As DNA, the CDR3 is TGCAGTGCTCCCCTTAGCGGGAGGTTCACAGATACGCAGTATTTT. Residues: CSAPLSGRFTDTQYF.

This rearrangement joins TRBV4-3 to TRBJ2-2; 12 positions match TRBD1. Germline V lookup: CDR1 LGHNA, CDR2 YSLEER. This CDR3 contains 16 residues. J gave up 9 bases and V 4 bases, and 9 bases lay outside the gene matches. Here the CDR3 reads CASSRVGQGAWRELFF. The DNA for the CDR3 is TGCGCCAGCAGCCGCGTGGGACAGGGGGCTTGGAGGGAGCTGTTTTTT.

The chain employs TRBV6-6 and TRBJ2-5; D gene uncertain. CDR3 length: 15 residues. Germline V lookup: CDR1 MNHNY, CDR2 SVGAGI (reference sequence). The V end was cut by 5 bases, the J end by 4 bases, with 17 bases between. The chain's CDR3 is CASSTMAVSPETQYF. The CDR3 DNA is TGTGCCAGCAGTACGATGGCAGTTTCCCCAGAGACCCAGTACTTC.

This clonotype appeared many times. Here the CDR3 reads CASSLTSGTSGEQYF. The CDR3 coding sequence is TGCGCCAGCAGCTTGACTAGCGGGACCTCGGGCGAGCAGTACTTC. The chain uses TRBV5-1 and TRBJ2-7; TRBD2 matches 10 bases. Germline assignment: CDR1 SGHRS and CDR2 YFSETQ. This CDR3 is 15 amino acids long. V shed 1 base and J 6 bases; nucleotides not matched to a gene: 7.

At least ten counts were recorded for this clonotype. The chain recombines TRBV5-1 with TRBJ2-2; D possibly corresponds to TRBD1 (5 bases). Germline V lookup: CDR1 SGHRS, CDR2 YFSETQ. Trimming removed 1 base from V and 1 base from J, with 8 bases in between. The CDR3 sequence is 15 residues long. CDR3 sequence: CASSLRTLNTGELFF. The CDR3 DNA reads as TGCGCCAGCAGCTTGAGGACATTGAACACCGGGGAGCTGTTTTTT.

This clonotype was picked up many times. The V gene is TRBV9, the J gene TRBJ2-6; 7 bases are a match to TRBD1. The V and J ends lost 3 bases and 2 bases, in that order; junction bases with no gene match: 2. The CDR3 contains 15 residues. Germline assignment: CDR1 SGDLS and CDR2 YYNGEE. As DNA, the CDR3 is TGTGCCAGCAGCGCCCAGGGGGCTGGGGCCAACGTCCTGACTTTC. It is translated as CASSAQGAGANVLTF.

This clonotype was recorded many times. The chain recombines TRBV14 with TRBJ2-3; weak D call: TRBD1 (5 bases). This CDR3 comprises 17 residues. The germline CDR1 and CDR2 sequences are SGHDN and FVKESK. The V end lost 0 bases, the J end lost 0 bases, and 13 bases lay between the germline ends. The DNA for the CDR3 is TGTGCCAGCAGCCAAGAGTTACGGACAACTAGCACAGATACGCAGTATTTT. Its protein product is CASSQELRTTSTDTQYF. Looking up the rest from reference TRBV14 and TRBJ2-3 gives the full variable domain: EAGVTQFPSHSVIEKGQTVTLRCDPISGHDNLYWYRRVMGKEIKFLLHFVKESKQDESGMPNNRFLAERTGGTYSTLKVQPAELEDSGVYFCASSQELRTTSTDTQYFGPGTRLTVL.

This clonotype was seen repeatedly, ten times or more. The J gene is TRBJ1-5, the V gene TRBV7-2; possible D gene TRBD1, 5 bases. CDR3 length equals 15 residues. Germline V CDR1 and CDR2: SGHTA, FQGNSA. V was pared by 1 base and J by 7 bases, with 14 bases between. CDR3 nucleotides: TGTGCCAGCAGCTTAGATTCAGGCGAGGGGCAGCCCCAGCATTTT. This gives the protein CASSLDSGEGQPQHF.

This clonotype appeared many times. The chain joins TRBV20-1 to TRBJ2-1, with D perhaps assigned TRBD1 or TRBD2 (5 bases each). Per the germline V gene, CDR1 is DFQATT and CDR2 is SNEGSKA (reference sequence). CDR3 length: 13 amino acids. Trimming shortened V by 5 bases and J by 4 bases, and 12 bases separated the two germline ends. The CDR3: CSAHPGQYNEQFF. The CDR3 DNA reads as TGCAGTGCTCACCCGGGGCAGTACAATGAGCAGTTCTTC.

This clonotype appeared many times. The chain combines TRBV5-1 with TRBJ2-7, with 8 positions matching TRBD1. CDR3 length: 15 amino acids. J gave up 1 base and V 4 bases, and 7 bases lay outside the gene matches. In germline, CDR1 is SGHRS, CDR2 YFSETQ. The CDR3 sequence: CASSIGTGPSYEQYF. CDR3 nucleotide sequence: TGCGCCAGCAGCATCGGGACAGGACCATCCTACGAGCAGTACTTC.

The sample holds many counts of this clonotype. This chain uses TRBV20-1 with TRBJ2-3, with 9 bases lining up with TRBD2. With 8 bases clipped from V and 2 bases from J, the junction kept 5 bases outside the gene matches. Per the germline V gene, CDR1 is DFQATT and CDR2 is SNEGSKA (reference sequence). This CDR3 contains 13 residues. The CDR3: CSLKREVTDTQYF. DNA for the CDR3: TGCAGTCTCAAGCGGGAGGTCACAGATACGCAGTATTTT.

This clonotype was observed a few times. The rearrangement joins TRBV18 to TRBJ2-5; D might be TRBD2 (5 bases). V shed 0 bases and J shed 6 bases, with 11 bases lying between them. The CDR3 covers 14 residues. Germline V gene lookup returns CDR1 KGHSH and CDR2 LQKENI. CDR3 protein: CASSPPGSVQTQYF. The CDR3 bases are TGTGCCAGCTCACCACCGGGGAGCGTTCAGACCCAGTACTTC.

This clonotype was observed at least ten times. V and J are TRBV4-3 and TRBJ2-3; 10 positions agree with TRBD2. Trimming took 5 bases from V and 0 from J; bases not matched to a gene: 5. Germline CDR1 LGHNA, CDR2 YSLEER. The length of the CDR3 is 16 residues. In DNA, the CDR3 is TGCGCCAGCAGCACCGGACTAGCGGCTAGCACAGATACGCAGTATTTT. Encoded protein: CASSTGLAASTDTQYF.

This clonotype was recorded many times. The gene calls are TRBV9 and TRBJ1-2; D gene uncertain. The CDR3 spans 12 residues. The V gene's germline CDR1 is SGDLS and CDR2 YYNGEE. The V end was cut by 0 bases, the J end by 4 bases, with 4 bases between. The CDR3 sequence: CASSVDSYGYTF. As DNA, the CDR3 is TGTGCCAGCAGCGTAGACAGCTATGGCTACACCTTC.

This clonotype was counted ten times or more. V and J are TRBV5-6 and TRBJ2-1; TRBD2 agrees at 12 bases. The CDR3 extends over 17 amino acids. Germline values: CDR1 SGHDT, CDR2 YYEEEE. V shed 4 bases and J 9 bases; nucleotides not matched to a gene: 14. For the CDR3, the DNA is TGTGCCAGCAGCCCACCAGGACTAGCGGGACCAGCCGGTGAGCAGTTCTTC. Translation: CASSPPGLAGPAGEQFF.